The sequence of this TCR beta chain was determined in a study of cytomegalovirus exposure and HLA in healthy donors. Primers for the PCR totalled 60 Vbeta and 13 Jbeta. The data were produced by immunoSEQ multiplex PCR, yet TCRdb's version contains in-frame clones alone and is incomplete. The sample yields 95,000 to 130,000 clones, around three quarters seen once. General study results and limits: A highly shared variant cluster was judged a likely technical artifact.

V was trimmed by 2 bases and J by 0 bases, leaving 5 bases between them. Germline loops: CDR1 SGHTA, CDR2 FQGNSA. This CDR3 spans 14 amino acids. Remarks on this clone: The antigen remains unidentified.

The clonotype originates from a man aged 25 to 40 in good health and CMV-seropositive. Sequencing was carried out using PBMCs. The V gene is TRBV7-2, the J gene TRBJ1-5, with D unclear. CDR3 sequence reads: CASSLSYSNQPQHF. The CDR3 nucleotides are TGTGCCAGCAGCTTATCGTATAGCAATCAGCCCCAGCATTTT.